Shown below are 18 T cell receptor beta chains from a single sample sequenced in a study of cytomegalovirus exposure and HLA in healthy donors (dated by TCRdb to about 2017). The library was generated by the immunoSEQ multiplex PCR assay. For the multiplex PCR, a mixture combining 60 forward primers for TCR Vbeta segments and 13 reverse primers for TCR Jbeta segments was used. Sourced from immuneACCESS, this table was stored by TCRdb with only in-frame sequences that have V and J called. A share of the clones is absent; for the studies checked, an unresolved V gene accounts for under half, and the remainder has no known explanation. The sample's own table lists tens of thousands of clones. 0.5% to 0.65% of the sample goes to the ten largest clones. Source material: PBMCs. The source is a man between 45 and 60 years old in good health and CMV-seronegative.

Here the CDR3 DNA reads TGTGCCAGCAGCCCCCCCACTAGCGGGGGGGCCCAAGAGCAGTTCTTC. It translates to CASSPPTSGGAQEQFF. V is TRBV7-8 and J is TRBJ2-1, with 13 bases fitting TRBD2. V shed 5 bases, J shed 10 bases, and the junction held 11 bases outside the gene matches. The CDR3 is 16 amino acids. Germline-derived CDR1 and CDR2 are SGHVS and FQNEAQ.

The V and J genes are TRBV11-2 and TRBJ2-2, with D possibly being TRBD2 (5 bases). The CDR3 length is 19 residues. Germline values: CDR1 SGHAT, CDR2 FQNNGV. V was cut by 0 bases and J by 0 bases, with 17 bases left in between. CDR3: CASSLDPSRGSPNTGELFF. As DNA, the CDR3 is TGTGCCAGCAGCTTAGACCCCTCCAGAGGGTCCCCGAACACCGGGGAGCTGTTTTTT.

The V call is TRBV7-9, the J call TRBJ1-1; D is ambiguous. V gave up 5 bases and J gave up 1 base, with 8 bases separating them. CDR1 and CDR2 from the germline V gene are SEHNR and FQNEAQ (reference sequence). The CDR3 runs 13 residues. CDR3: CASSPDSNTEAFF. DNA of the CDR3: TGTGCCAGCAGCCCGGACTCGAACACTGAAGCTTTCTTT.

CDR3 nucleotides: TGTGCCAGCAGCCAATTGGGACAGGGGGCGGGAAAACTGTTTTTT. Its translation: CASSQLGQGAGKLFF. The rearrangement links TRBV5-5 to TRBJ1-4, with 12 nucleotides matching TRBD1. J lost 10 bases, V lost 4 bases, and 8 bases had no gene match. Germline V CDR1 and CDR2: SGHKS, YYEKEE (reference sequence). The CDR3 is 15 amino acids.

The chain links TRBV7-9 to TRBJ1-2; a possible D gene is TRBD1 (5 bases). Germline V gene lookup returns CDR1 SEHNR and CDR2 FQNEAQ (reference sequence). The CDR3 length is 14 residues. Trimming stripped 4 bases from V and 3 bases from J, with 12 bases between. CDR3 nucleotide sequence: TGTGCCAGCAGCTCAATTGGCAGGGACTATGGCTACACCTTC. Its protein is CASSSIGRDYGYTF.

About this clone itself: The sample carries other DNA sequences with the same CDR3. V gene TRBV7-3 combines with J gene TRBJ2-1; TRBD2 might be the D (5 bases). V shed 0 bases and J shed 0 bases, with 6 bases lying between them. CDR1 and CDR2 from the germline V gene are SGHTA and FQGTGA. CDR3 length: 15 amino acids. The CDR3 region has the DNA TGTGCCAGCAGCTTAACAGGGAGCTCCTACAATGAGCAGTTCTTC. Translated, it gives CASSLTGSSYNEQFF.

The J gene is TRBJ2-4, the V gene TRBV7-2; D ambiguous. The CDR3 sequence is 17 residues long. Germline CDR1 SGHTA, CDR2 FQGNSA. V dropped 1 base and J dropped 0 bases, with 13 bases sitting between them. CDR3: CASSLVPQAVAKNIQYF. The CDR3 nucleotides read TGTGCCAGCAGCTTAGTCCCTCAGGCCGTAGCCAAAAACATTCAGTACTTC.

The chain has TRBV28 and TRBJ2-3; TRBD2 matches 7 bases. This CDR3 has 14 residues. Germline V lookup: CDR1 MDHEN, CDR2 SYDVKM. V gave up 5 bases and J gave up 5 bases; unmatched junction bases: 7. The CDR3 DNA reads as TGTGCCAGCAGTCGGACTAGTAAAGGAGATACGCAGTATTTT. It yields the protein CASSRTSKGDTQYF.

In DNA, the CDR3 is TGTGCCAGCAGGCCCCTGAACTATACGCAGTATTTT. It yields the protein CASRPLNYTQYF. The chain combines TRBV5-5 with TRBJ2-3, with D uncertain. Per the germline V gene, CDR1 is SGHKS and CDR2 is YYEKEE (reference sequence). This CDR3 spans 12 amino acids. The germline V and J ends were trimmed by 5 bases and 7 bases, with 11 bases remaining between them. The full variable domain, its missing parts supplied by reference TRBV5-5 and TRBJ2-3, is DAGVTQSPTHLIKTRGQQVTLRCSPISGHKSVSWYQQVLGQGPQFIFQYYEKEERGRGNFPDRFSARQFPNYSSELNVNALLLGDSALYLCASRPLNYTQYFGPGTRLTVL.

The chain couples TRBV11-2 to TRBJ1-6; possibly TRBD1 for D (6 bases). The germline V and J ends were trimmed by 4 bases and 7 bases, with 14 bases remaining between them. Germline CDR1 and CDR2: SGHAT and FQNNGV. The CDR3 is made up of 15 amino acids. As DNA, the CDR3 is TGTGCCAGCAGCTGGGGAGGGGGGGGCAATTCACCCCTCCACTTT. It encodes CASSWGGGGNSPLHF.

For this clone: This specimen includes other DNA sequences encoding the same CDR3. The rearrangement joins TRBV28 to TRBJ2-7; D gene ambiguous. The CDR3 length is 11 residues. CDR1 is MDHEN and CDR2 is SYDVKM in the germline V gene. V lost 1 base to trimming and J lost 7 bases, with 5 bases between them. The CDR3 spells CASSLSREQYF. Here the CDR3 DNA reads TGTGCCAGCAGTTTATCCCGGGAGCAGTACTTC.

The CDR3 reads CASSIFYRKGQPQHF. The CDR3 nucleotides are TGTGCCAGCAGTATCTTCTACAGGAAAGGGCAGCCCCAGCATTTT. The V gene is TRBV27, the J gene TRBJ1-5; maybe TRBD1 (5 bases). CDR3 length: 15 residues. Per germline, CDR1 MNHEY and CDR2 SMNVEV (reference sequence). V was trimmed by 5 bases and J by 7 bases, leaving 18 bases between them.

The chain uses TRBV19 and TRBJ2-3; 10 nucleotides agree with TRBD2. With V trimmed by 11 bases and J by 5 bases, 7 bases remained unmatched. The CDR3 runs to 13 residues. Looked up from germline, CDR1 is LNHDA and CDR2 is SQIVND (reference sequence). CDR3 region: CAGKTSGEDTQYF. CDR3 DNA sequence: TGTGCCGGGAAAACTAGCGGGGAAGATACGCAGTATTTT.

This rearrangement joins TRBV28 to TRBJ2-7; 7 bases agree with TRBD1. V gave up 7 bases and J gave up 3 bases; unmatched junction bases: 3. The CDR3 extends over 12 amino acids. CDR1 is MDHEN, CDR2 SYDVKM, per germline. The CDR3 coding sequence is TGTGCCAGCACCCAGGGGGACTACGAGCAGTACTTC. Translating gives CASTQGDYEQYF. The full variable domain, completed using reference TRBV28 and TRBJ2-7, is DVKVTQSSRYLVKRTGEKVFLECVQDMDHENMFWYRQDPGLGLRLIYFSYDVKMKEKGDIPEGYSVSREKKERFSLILESASTNQTSMYLCASTQGDYEQYFGPGTRLTVT.

The gene calls are TRBV6-6 and TRBJ2-3; TRBD1 might be the D (6 bases). The V end lost 6 bases, the J end lost 3 bases, and 16 bases lay between the germline ends. The CDR3 consists of 15 residues. Germline V gene lookup returns CDR1 MNHNY and CDR2 SVGAGI (reference sequence). The CDR3 DNA reads TGTGCCAGCAGCATACAGGGCGAAAGGACAGATACGCAGTATTTT. Amino acid sequence: CASSIQGERTDTQYF.

The chain links TRBV29-1 to TRBJ2-7; 7 positions match TRBD1. Germline V gene lookup returns CDR1 SQVTM and CDR2 ANQGSEA. The CDR3 runs 17 residues. J lost 2 bases, V lost 7 bases, and 20 bases had no gene match. This CDR3 reads CSAAPSFLRDSTYEQYF. The CDR3 DNA is TGCAGCGCTGCCCCAAGTTTCCTCCGGGACAGTACCTACGAGCAGTACTTC.

The V call is TRBV18, the J call TRBJ1-4, with TRBD1 identical over 9 bases. V was pared by 5 bases and J by 8 bases, with 18 bases of the junction left unmatched. Germline V gene data show CDR1 as KGHSH and CDR2 as LQKENI. This CDR3 has 18 residues. CDR3 bases: TGTGCCAGCTCATCGACTTTAACAGGGGGCCGTCTGGGCGAAAAACTGTTTTTT. Amino acids: CASSSTLTGGRLGEKLFF.

As DNA, the CDR3 is TGTGCCAGCAGCGTCGGCGGGGACAGGGTGTACAATGAGCAGTTCTTC. Translating gives CASSVGGDRVYNEQFF. The chain links TRBV9 to TRBJ2-1; 9 bases line up with TRBD1. Germline-derived CDR1 and CDR2 are SGDLS and YYNGEE. Unmatched junction bases numbered 7, after V lost 2 bases and J lost 4 bases. The CDR3 has 16 residues.